This TCR beta chain stems from a study of molecular identifiers for immune sequencing clone quantification (dated by TCRdb to the late 2010s). Regarding the research as a whole: In a replicate experiment, RNA from roughly 18,000 or 92,000 naive CD8 T cells was split into five aliquots, four of which were sequenced. The study was a methods study using CD8 T cells to benchmark molecular-identifier clustering-based TCR repertoire sequencing (MIDCIRS) and TCR RNA copy counting.

What the work shows at the level of the full study, not this receptor alone: Highly expanded clone sizes could be underestimated if identical TCR molecules share a barcode. In CMV-specific effector cells, clones with more than 20 RNA copies accounted for over 97% of molecules, whereas in naive cells such clones accounted for under 1%. Spiked-in Jurkat TCR RNA equivalent to a single cell was reported to be detectable even among 750,000 to 1,000,000 naive CD8 T cells. When barcode sub-clustering was left out, chimeric consensus sequences inflated TCR diversity, with chimeras reaching as high as 47%. Roughly 3 recovered TCR RNA copies per cell were obtained by modeling, versus roughly 10 by digital PCR, implying a capture efficiency of around 28%.

The trim is 0 bases for V and 4 bases for J, with a gap of 9 bases between the germline ends. Inclusive of the bounding cysteine and phenylalanine, the CDR3 is 15 residues long. Left in the record is the CDR3 DNA by itself, 45 bases read in frame from the first base. Taken from the germline V gene, the CDR1 and CDR2 loops are MNHEY and SVGAGI. Libraries came from PCR. TCRdb shows the sequencer as Illumina MiSeq. The Qiagen AllPrep DNA/RNA kit was used to purify total RNA. Before analysis, reads from multiple sequencing runs of the same library were pooled. Under the source paper's analysis protocol: Reads were retained only if the reads had an exact TCR constant sequence, and the retained reads were trimmed to 150 nt and grouped according to their 12-nt molecular barcodes. Reads within each barcode group were sub-clustered using a 15% Levenshtein threshold, and quality-weighted consensus sequences were constructed for each RNA molecule. Non-functional sequences were discarded, and so were lower-count sequences lying one edit away from another sequence. On the basis of fitting two negative binomial distributions, barcode sub-clusters with fewer than 20% of the maximum read count were discarded. TCRdb applied fastp at Q25 and MiXCR to the public reads, then kept only in-frame beta chains. Each CDR3 protein gets just one entry, which takes the most common genes and DNA from the rows behind it. V and J calls and clone size were set by TCRdb, not the authors. This sample has some 2,300 distinct CDR3 sequences in its table, and about 24% of those were observed once. The ten most abundant clones make up about a tenth of the sample.

There are a few counts of this clonotype. Its antigen is not yet known. Base qualities were left out, and no much larger clone turns up one base away. Naive CD8 T cells were FACS-sorted as CD8+CD4-CCR7+CD45RA+ on a BD FACSAria II into RLT Plus buffer. For a sensitivity comparison, a portion of naive CD8 T cell RNA was divided equally between MIDCIRS and a Smart-seq2-style 5'RACE protocol. CD8 T cells were enriched using RosetteSep CD8+ T Cell Enrichment Cocktail and Ficoll-Paque, and the enriched cells then underwent ACK red cell lysis. This TCR was recovered from a human donor in good health. Some libraries in this study had Jurkat cell RNA spiked in. The sequence joins TRBV6-5 to TRBJ2-2; too little of a D gene remains to name it. Sample: naive CD8+ T cells from blood, with Jurkat cell RNA spiked in. The sample's cell subset or site label is to be understood as: FACS-sorted CD8+CD4-CCR7+CD45RA+ naive T cells. CDR3 loop: CASSYSSNPTGELFF. In nucleotides, the sequence is TGTGCCAGCAGTTACTCGAGCAATCCCACCGGGGAGCTGTTTTTT.